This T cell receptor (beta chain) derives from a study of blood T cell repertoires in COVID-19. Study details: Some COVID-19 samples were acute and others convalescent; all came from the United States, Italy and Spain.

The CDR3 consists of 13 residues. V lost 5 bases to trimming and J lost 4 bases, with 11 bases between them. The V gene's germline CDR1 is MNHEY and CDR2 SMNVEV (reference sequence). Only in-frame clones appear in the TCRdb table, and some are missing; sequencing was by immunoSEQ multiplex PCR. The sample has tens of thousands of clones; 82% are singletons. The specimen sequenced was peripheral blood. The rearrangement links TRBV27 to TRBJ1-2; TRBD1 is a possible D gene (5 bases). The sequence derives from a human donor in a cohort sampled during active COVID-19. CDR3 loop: CASSRPRGYGYTF. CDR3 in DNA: TGTGCCAGCAGTCGCCCTAGGGGCTATGGCTACACCTTC.